The T cell receptor beta chain described here comes from a study of blood T cell repertoires in COVID-19. Study at large: Material from acute and convalescent COVID-19 was sourced from the United States, Italy and Spain.

J lost 8 bases, V lost 1 base, and 6 bases had no gene match. Germline V CDR1 and CDR2: SGDLS, YYNGEE. This CDR3 is 15 amino acids long. In the original workflow: Nucleated cell counts were estimated from reference gene primer amplification. Method: immunoSEQ multiplex PCR; TCRdb's copy keeps in-frame clones and lacks some. V and J calls plus clone size are reproduced from that table; the DNA served to infer D and trimming. This sample carries roughly 56,000 clones, around 91% of them seen once, and the ten largest clones take less than 15%. The sequenced material came from peripheral blood. The TCR originated in a man in his sixties with active COVID-19. This chain links TRBV9 with TRBJ2-1; 10 bases map to TRBD2. Written as DNA, the CDR3 is TGTGCCAGCAGCGTACCTAGCGGGAGTAAGGATGAGCAGTTCTTC. Translated: CASSVPSGSKDEQFF.